The T cell receptor beta chain described here comes from a study of cytomegalovirus exposure and HLA in healthy donors. Study information: An analysis done earlier identified more than 100 million unique TCR beta sequences from about 179 million T cells. The study, taken as a whole, reports: Earlier analysis found most TCR beta V segments productive about 87% or about 30% of the time. Exclusion applied to some V segments, including TRBV6-2 and TRBV6-3, as they were indistinguishable.

Germline lookup yields CDR1 MDHEN and CDR2 SYDVKM. The CDR3 consists of 14 residues. Unmatched junction bases numbered 8, after V lost 5 bases and J lost 10 bases. The PCR ran on 60 Vbeta and 13 Jbeta primers. Sequencing was performed with immunoSEQ multiplex PCR; in TCRdb, only in-frame clones are kept and a portion is missing. The sample yields tens of thousands of clones, around 82% seen once. In regard to this clone: Its specificity is not known.

This chain joins TRBV28 and TRBJ2-1, with 10 positions matching TRBD1. The sequencing sample was made of PBMCs. The source is a woman between 18 and 29 years old in good health and CMV-seropositive. CDR3 loop: CASSLRQGAKEQFF. The CDR3 DNA sequence: TGTGCCAGCAGTCTCCGACAGGGGGCCAAGGAGCAGTTCTTC.